One sample yielded the 28 T cell receptor beta chains listed below, sequenced in a study of shared clonotypes between healthy human individuals (TCRdb year 2020). Library preparation used the immunoSEQ multiplex PCR assay. TCRdb provides this immuneACCESS table in a form limited to in-frame rearrangements. Some clones are lacking; in checked studies, under half of them reflect an unresolved V gene, and why the rest are absent is not known. Here the sample has a few million clones; around nine tenths occur a single time. The ten largest make up roughly 0.15% of the sample. Sequencing input: naive CD4+ T cells sorted from blood. The label giving this sample's cell subset or site can be read as: CD45RA+ positively selected. These receptors were obtained from a man younger than 30 in good health.

The gene calls are TRBV6-5 and TRBJ1-2; tentatively, D is TRBD1 (6 bases). CDR1 is MNHEY, CDR2 SVGAGI, per germline. The CDR3 extends over 16 amino acids. The V and J ends lost 2 bases and 7 bases respectively, with 20 bases between them. The CDR3 DNA reads TGTGCCAGCAGTTACGGTCTGGGCAGGGGCGTAGGTGGCTACACCTTC. Its protein product is CASSYGLGRGVGGYTF.

The chain joins TRBV19 to TRBJ2-5; TRBD1 matches 9 bases. Germline CDR1 reads LNHDA; CDR2 reads SQIVND (reference sequence). The CDR3 has 13 amino acids. With V trimmed by 7 bases and J by 5 bases, 5 bases remained unmatched. CDR3 amino acids: CASKDRGAETQYF. CDR3 DNA: TGTGCCAGTAAGGACAGGGGCGCGGAGACCCAGTACTTC.

The chain recombines TRBV7-9 with TRBJ1-2; TRBD1 aligns across 10 bases. The V gene end was trimmed by 1 base and the J gene end by 7 bases; junction bases not matched to a gene: 3. Germline V lookup: CDR1 SEHNR, CDR2 FQNEAQ (reference sequence). This CDR3 contains 14 residues. The CDR3 region has the DNA TGTGCCAGCAGCTTAGGCGGGACAGGGGTTGGCTACACCTTC. As protein: CASSLGGTGVGYTF.

The V and J genes are TRBV6-5 and TRBJ2-3; possibly TRBD2 for D (5 bases). Germline assignment: CDR1 MNHEY and CDR2 SVGAGI. This CDR3 is 15 amino acids long. Trimming shortened V by 6 bases and J by 0 bases, and 13 bases separated the two germline ends. CDR3 DNA: TGTGCCAGCAGCCGAGGGTCTGCTAGCACAGATACGCAGTATTTT. Translated, it gives CASSRGSASTDTQYF.

The chain joins TRBV6-1 to TRBJ1-6; D may be TRBD1 (5 bases). The CDR3 consists of 18 residues. Germline lookup yields CDR1 MNHNS and CDR2 SASEGT. Trimming took off 1 base at V and 0 bases at J, with 13 bases between the two ends. For the CDR3, the DNA is TGTGCCAGCAGTGAAGTTGGGGTTGGGGGCTCCTATAATTCACCCCTCCACTTT. This codes for CASSEVGVGGSYNSPLHF.

Written as DNA, the CDR3 is TGCGCCAGCAGTGAGGAGCTACCGGGACTAGCGGGGTCCTACGAGCAGTACTTC. It yields the protein CASSEELPGLAGSYEQYF. This chain joins TRBV10-1 and TRBJ2-7; 13 nucleotides agree with TRBD2. The J segment lost 1 base and the V segment lost 2 bases, leaving 8 bases of the junction unmatched. CDR3 size: 18 residues. The germline V gene has CDR1 WNHNN and CDR2 SYGVQD (reference sequence).

J is TRBJ2-2 and V is TRBV7-3, with no clear D. The CDR3 is 16 amino acids. Trimming cost V 2 bases and J 1 base, with 11 bases left between them. Germline V lookup: CDR1 SGHTA, CDR2 FQGTGA. The DNA for the CDR3 is TGTGCCAGCAGCTTAGGTATAGGCCTGAACACCGGGGAGCTGTTTTTT. Translation gives CASSLGIGLNTGELFF.

The chain employs TRBV4-1 and TRBJ2-4; D gene ambiguous. The CDR3 loop spans 16 amino acids. V was shortened by 0 bases and J by 0 bases, with 9 bases between the two germline ends. CDR1 is MGHRA, CDR2 YSYEKL, per germline. The CDR3 coding sequence is TGCGCCAGCAGCCAAGAGGAGATCAGAGCCAAAAACATTCAGTACTTC. As protein: CASSQEEIRAKNIQYF.

This chain connects TRBV6-1 to TRBJ1-2, with no clear D. V shed 1 base and J shed 4 bases, with 13 bases lying between them. The germline V gene encodes CDR1 MNHNS and CDR2 SASEGT. CDR3 size: 15 residues. This CDR3 reads CASSEGWARGYGYTF. The DNA of the CDR3 is TGTGCCAGCAGTGAAGGATGGGCGCGGGGCTATGGCTACACCTTC.

The rearrangement uses TRBV18 and TRBJ1-5; 7 positions agree with TRBD1. CDR1 is KGHSH, CDR2 LQKENI, per germline. This CDR3 comprises 15 residues. With 4 bases clipped from V and 5 bases from J, the junction kept 8 bases outside the gene matches. The CDR3 sequence is CASSRSAGGDQPQHF. DNA for the CDR3: TGTGCCAGCTCACGGTCGGCAGGGGGTGATCAGCCCCAGCATTTT.

The gene calls are TRBV28 and TRBJ1-2, with D possibly TRBD1 on 5 matching bases. CDR1 MDHEN and CDR2 SYDVKM come from the germline V gene. The CDR3 consists of 14 residues. V lost 7 bases and J lost 1, with 13 bases in between. The CDR3 sequence is CASNLGGDNYGYTF. CDR3 DNA: TGTGCCAGCAACCTGGGGGGGGATAACTATGGCTACACCTTC.

The rearrangement links TRBV12-5 to TRBJ1-2; 7 bases align to TRBD1. The germline CDR1 and CDR2 sequences are LGHNT and FRNRAP. J was trimmed by 3 bases and V by 1 base; bases with no gene match: 2. This CDR3 comprises 14 residues. As DNA, the CDR3 is TGTGCTAGTGGTTTGGGGGACAGAGACTATGGCTACACCTTC. Protein sequence: CASGLGDRDYGYTF.

The CDR3 coding sequence is TGTGCCAGCTCACCAACGGCTAACCAAGAGACCCAGTACTTC. Its translation is CASSPTANQETQYF. The chain carries TRBV18 and TRBJ2-5; no firm D call. The CDR3 extends over 14 amino acids. The germline V gene has CDR1 KGHSH and CDR2 LQKENI. With 2 bases removed from V and 0 bases from J, the gap between germline ends came to 7 bases.

About this clone itself: Other DNA variants within this sample encode the same CDR3. V is TRBV11-2 and J is TRBJ2-2; possible D gene TRBD2, 6 bases. The V end lost 2 bases, the J end lost 4 bases, and 11 bases lay between the germline ends. CDR3 length: 15 amino acids. The germline gives CDR1 SGHAT, CDR2 FQNNGV. CDR3 coding DNA: TGTGCCAGCAGCTTAAGCGGGCGGGGCACCGGGGAGCTGTTTTTT. The encoded protein is CASSLSGRGTGELFF.

The chain recombines TRBV30 with TRBJ2-5; D possibly corresponds to TRBD1 (5 bases). Germline V gene sequence: CDR1 GTSNPN, CDR2 SVGIG (reference sequence). This CDR3 comprises 13 residues. The V gene lost 5 bases and the J gene lost 4 bases, with 14 bases spanning the gap. In DNA, the CDR3 is TGTGCCTGGGCACCAGGGCCCGCAGAGACCCAGTACTTC. It specifies CAWAPGPAETQYF.

The chain uses TRBV5-5 and TRBJ1-5; D is unclear. CDR3 length: 15 amino acids. Germline V lookup: CDR1 SGHKS, CDR2 YYEKEE (reference sequence). Trimming shortened V by 5 bases and J by 2 bases, and 14 bases separated the two germline ends. CDR3 nucleotides: TGTGCCAGCAGTTCGACGGCCTTGGGCAATCAGCCCCAGCATTTT. Translation gives CASSSTALGNQPQHF.

A note on this clone: This CDR3 is also generated by other DNA sequences in the sample. The chain couples TRBV7-2 to TRBJ2-7, with D tentatively TRBD1 (6 bases). CDR1 is SGHTA and CDR2 is FQGNSA in the germline V gene. V lost 1 base and J 4 bases, leaving 8 bases between the germline ends. This CDR3 comprises 13 residues. The CDR3 protein is CASSLGTGYEQYF. As DNA, the CDR3 is TGTGCCAGCAGCTTAGGAACAGGGTACGAGCAGTACTTC.

The chain couples TRBV30 to TRBJ2-7; D is unclear. The CDR3 has 11 residues. The ends were cut back, 0 bases at V and 13 bases at J, with 13 bases in the middle. Per the germline V gene, CDR1 is GTSNPN and CDR2 is SVGIG (reference sequence). The CDR3 DNA reads TGTGCCTGGAGTGTGGGCCAGGCGTCTTACTTC. Its protein product is CAWSVGQASYF.

The chain couples TRBV28 to TRBJ2-3, with D perhaps given as TRBD1 or TRBD2 (5 bases each). Trimming took off 4 bases at V and 3 bases at J, with 17 bases between the two ends. Per germline, CDR1 MDHEN and CDR2 SYDVKM. The CDR3 sequence is 16 residues long. The CDR3 nucleotides are TGTGCCAGCAGTTCCGACCGGGACGGCCAAACAGATACGCAGTATTTT. Protein sequence: CASSSDRDGQTDTQYF.

The rearrangement uses TRBV19 and TRBJ1-2; D remains unclear. The germline V and J ends were trimmed by 7 bases and 2 bases, with 29 bases remaining between them. In germline, CDR1 is LNHDA, CDR2 SQIVND (reference sequence). The CDR3 is made up of 19 amino acids. The CDR3 region has the DNA TGTGCCAGTATTTCCTCCCTTGGTTTAAGAGGGCGGACCAACTATGGCTACACCTTC. It specifies CASISSLGLRGRTNYGYTF.

J is TRBJ1-1 and V is TRBV11-2; 11 bases map to TRBD1. This CDR3 has 16 residues. CDR1 and CDR2 (germline): SGHAT, FQNNGV. V was clipped by 4 bases and J by 5 bases; unmatched bases: 9. As DNA, the CDR3 is TGTGCCAGCAGCTCATCCGGGACAGGGGGTTTGACTGAAGCTTTCTTT. Translated, it gives CASSSSGTGGLTEAFF.

The chain is built from TRBV5-1 and TRBJ2-1, with no clear D. The CDR3 sequence is 14 residues long. Trimming removed 5 bases at V and 0 bases at J, with 9 bases between. Germline CDR1 is SGHRS and CDR2 is YFSETQ. CDR3 sequence reads: CASSQDPSYNEQFF. The CDR3 DNA is TGCGCCAGCAGTCAGGACCCCTCCTACAATGAGCAGTTCTTC.

About this clone: At the DNA level, this CDR3 is encoded by other sequences in the same sample as well. V and J are TRBV2 and TRBJ1-2; D remains ambiguous. The CDR3 length is 13 residues. V dropped 7 bases and J dropped 3 bases, with 12 bases sitting between them. Looked up from germline, CDR1 is SNHLY and CDR2 is FYNNEI. CDR3: CASTREGDYGYTF. DNA of the CDR3: TGTGCCAGCACGCGAGAGGGAGACTATGGCTACACCTTC.

The chain has TRBV6-4 and TRBJ2-7; D is uncertain. V was cut by 0 bases and J by 0 bases, with 21 bases left in between. This CDR3 contains 19 residues. Germline V gives CDR1 MRHNA, CDR2 SNTAGT. The CDR3 DNA follows: TGTGCCAGCAGTGACTCGATCTCCGGACGCGCTAAGAGCTCCTACGAGCAGTACTTC. Its translation is CASSDSISGRAKSSYEQYF.

The CDR3 DNA reads TGTGCCAGCCGGTTGTCTCCAAGCCTCAATGAGCAGTTCTTC. It yields the protein CASRLSPSLNEQFF. The chain employs TRBV7-2 and TRBJ2-1; D not certain. The V and J ends lost 8 bases and 6 bases respectively, with 17 bases between them. The CDR3 sequence is 14 residues long. Germline V CDR1 and CDR2: SGHTA, FQGNSA.

This clone appeared a single time. The rearrangement uses TRBV6-1 and TRBJ2-5; the match to TRBD2 covers 8 bases. Germline loops: CDR1 MNHNS, CDR2 SASEGT. V lost 0 bases and J lost 5; bases outside the gene matches: 8. The CDR3 covers 16 residues. DNA for the CDR3: TGTGCCAGCAGTGAAGCGCTTGGCGGGGGGACGGAGACCCAGTACTTC. It specifies CASSEALGGGTETQYF.

Worth noting for this clone: Other DNA sequences from this sample encode an identical CDR3 as well. This rearrangement joins TRBV20-1 to TRBJ2-7; D is undetermined. CDR3 size: 11 residues. V was trimmed by 4 bases and J by 1 base, leaving 5 bases between them. CDR1 is DFQATT, CDR2 SNEGSKA, per germline (reference sequence). CDR3 in DNA: TGCAGTGCTAAGGGTTCCTACGAGCAGTACTTC. Encoded protein: CSAKGSYEQYF.

This chain joins TRBV4-1 and TRBJ1-2; tentatively, D is TRBD1 (6 bases). The germline CDR1 and CDR2 sequences are MGHRA and YSYEKL. The ends were cut back, 1 base at V and 5 bases at J, with 8 bases in the middle. The CDR3 extends over 13 amino acids. CDR3 DNA: TGCGCCAGCAGCCAAGGGGGGCTGTATGGCTACACCTTC. It encodes CASSQGGLYGYTF.